This TCR beta chain appears in the sequencing data of a study of beta chain features in type 1 diabetes. Broader study findings: VDJ junctions in type 1 diabetes patients carried more deletions and fewer insertions. Researchers reported that naive, central memory and Treg TCRB repertoires appeared more similar in patients than in healthy donors. TCRB CDR3s from Type 1 diabetes patients were moderately but significantly shorter in all four CD4+ subsets.

As every portion of the isolated RNA was reverse transcribed, the sequencing read expressed TCRB transcripts. The repertoire was sequenced with immunoSEQ multiplex PCR; TCRdb's copy has only in-frame clones and lacks some. The data contain hundreds of thousands of clones, 15% to 17% of them seen just once; the ten biggest clones take up about 0.097%. The CDR3 is made up of 14 amino acids. From germline, CDR1 is SGHRS and CDR2 YFSETQ. V dropped 0 bases and J dropped 4; count of bases not matched to a gene: 1. This clone came up a few times. Its target is unknown. This receptor was taken from a young man in good health. The sequencing sample was made of naive CD4+ T cells from blood. The gene calls are TRBV5-1 and TRBJ2-3, with TRBD2 matching 8 bases. The CDR3 reads CASSLAGGADTQYF. CDR3 nucleotides: TGCGCCAGCAGCTTGGCCGGGGGGGCAGATACGCAGTATTTT.